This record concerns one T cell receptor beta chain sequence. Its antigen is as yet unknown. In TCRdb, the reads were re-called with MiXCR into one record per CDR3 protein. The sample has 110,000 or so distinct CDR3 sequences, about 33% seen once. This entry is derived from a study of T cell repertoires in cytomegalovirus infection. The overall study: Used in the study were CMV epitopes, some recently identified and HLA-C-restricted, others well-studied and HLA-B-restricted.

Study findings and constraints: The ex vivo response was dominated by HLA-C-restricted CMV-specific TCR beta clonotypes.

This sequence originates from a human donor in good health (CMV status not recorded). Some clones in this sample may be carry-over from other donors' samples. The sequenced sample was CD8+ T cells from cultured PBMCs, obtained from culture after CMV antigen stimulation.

The CDR3 is CAGVGGPLGNTQYF. The CDR3 bases are TGTGCCGGTGTCGGGGGGCCCCTTGGAAATACGCAGTATTTT. The rearrangement links TRBV7-9 to TRBJ2-3, with TRBD2 as a possible D gene (7 bases). Trimming removed 11 bases at V and 7 bases at J, with 22 bases between. The CDR3 covers 14 residues. From germline, CDR1 is SEHNR and CDR2 FQNEAQ (reference sequence).